This TCR beta chain was found in a study of CD8 T cells in ankylosing spondylitis. Study conclusions and caveats: There was reportedly significant enrichment of clones that were disease-linked in matched ankylosing spondylitis synovial fluid. A CD8+ phenotype characterized the disease-linked clones, which were relatively rare in peripheral blood. Earlier reports found some motif variants in synovial fluid and blood in reactive arthritis.

The authors made TCR beta libraries by quantitative 5'-RACE with molecular barcodes. TCRdb re-called the 5' RACE reads with MiXCR, one entry per CDR3 protein. The repertoire holds 130,000 or so distinct CDR3 sequences, with over 6.5% as singletons. This clonotype appeared many times. What it binds is not known. The ends were cut back, 0 bases at V and 0 bases at J, with 7 bases in the middle. The CDR3 has 15 residues. Germline V gene data show CDR1 as SGHRS and CDR2 as YFSETQ. The sequenced material came from blood, either unsorted or a sorted T cell fraction (not recorded which). The J gene is TRBJ1-3, the V gene TRBV5-1, with D unresolved. The receptor was isolated from a male donor with ankylosing spondylitis or in good health (not recorded which). The CDR3 DNA reads TGCGCCAGCAGCTTGGCCGGGGTCTCTGGAAACACCATATATTTT. Its translation is CASSLAGVSGNTIYF.